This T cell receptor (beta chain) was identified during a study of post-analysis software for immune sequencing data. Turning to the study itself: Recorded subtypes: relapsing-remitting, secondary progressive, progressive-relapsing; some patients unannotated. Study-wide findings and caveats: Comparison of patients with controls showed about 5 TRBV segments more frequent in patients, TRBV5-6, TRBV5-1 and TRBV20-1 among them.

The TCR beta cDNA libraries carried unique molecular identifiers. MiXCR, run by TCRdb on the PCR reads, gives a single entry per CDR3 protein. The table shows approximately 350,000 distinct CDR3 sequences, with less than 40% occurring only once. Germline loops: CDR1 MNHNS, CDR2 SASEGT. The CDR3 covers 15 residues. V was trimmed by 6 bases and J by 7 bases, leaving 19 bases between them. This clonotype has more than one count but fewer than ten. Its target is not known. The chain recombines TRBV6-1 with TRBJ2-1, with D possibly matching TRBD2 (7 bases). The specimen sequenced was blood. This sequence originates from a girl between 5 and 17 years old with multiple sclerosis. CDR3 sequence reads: CASRRGTTFGNEQFF. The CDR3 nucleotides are TGTGCCAGCAGGAGGGGGACTACCTTTGGGAATGAGCAGTTCTTC.